This T cell receptor (beta chain) was captured in a study of HIV-infected children after antiretroviral therapy interruption. Specified treatment: PENTA 11 planned treatment interruption arm or continuous ART arm. The TCR library was built from RNA with a 3' RACE protocol and unique molecular identifiers. TCRdb passed the 3' RACE reads through MiXCR, listing each CDR3 protein once. The sample lists about 89,000 distinct CDR3 sequences, about 6.9% occurring once. The V and J ends lost 2 bases and 7 bases, in that order; junction bases with no gene match: 18. The CDR3 has 19 residues. The germline gives CDR1 MGHRA, CDR2 YSYEKL.

The source was CD45RA+ CD4+ T cells from PBMCs, pooled from several time points, collected from a donor given antiretroviral therapy, either interrupted or continuous. The subset here: naive CD4+ CD45RA+ CD45RO- T cells. The J gene is TRBJ2-1, the V gene TRBV4-1; 9 positions match TRBD2. This receptor was obtained from a pool of human donors with HIV. CDR3 in DNA: TGCGCCAGCAGCCAATTCTGGCAGGGAGCTAGCGGGGTGTCTAATGAGCAGTTCTTC. This translates into CASSQFWQGASGVSNEQFF.